What follows are 2 T cell receptor beta chains derived from one specimen sequenced in a study of naive and memory T cell subsets. Treatment meaning: skin biopsy from PPD injection site in Mantoux-positive individual. Reverse transcription used DNase-treated unsorted total RNA, aiming for roughly 1 to 1000 ng. Reverse transcription of blood and skin TCR RNA was primed at alpha and beta constant regions. A single record per CDR3 protein comes from TCRdb applying MiXCR to the UMI-ligation and nested PCR reads. This sample yields around 20,000 distinct CDR3 sequences, of which 8.5% to 10% are seen a single time; nearly 7% belongs to the top ten. Here the sequenced sample was skin, taken from a tuberculin skin test site. All receptors derive from an adult in good health.

The chain has TRBV7-2 and TRBJ2-1; TRBD2 might be the D (7 bases). Germline assignment: CDR1 SGHTA and CDR2 FQGNSA. The CDR3 is 15 amino acids. With 5 bases removed from V and 3 bases from J, the gap between germline ends came to 14 bases. CDR3 residues: CASSARGGGYNEQFF. CDR3 nucleotides: TGTGCCAGCAGCGCGAGGGGGGGCGGCTACAATGAGCAGTTCTTC.

The rearrangement joins TRBV5-1 to TRBJ2-7; 10 positions agree with TRBD1. There are 14 residues in the CDR3. Germline CDR1 reads SGHRS; CDR2 reads YFSETQ. Trimming removed 4 bases from V and 6 bases from J; junction bases left unmatched: 7. The CDR3 DNA is TGCGCCAGCAGCCGGGACAGGGGTTATGGCGAGCAGTACTTC. It encodes CASSRDRGYGEQYF.